This TCR beta chain was observed in a study of cytomegalovirus exposure and HLA in healthy donors. This CDR3 region has 16 residues. Germline CDR1 reads MDHEN; CDR2 reads SYDVKM. V gave up 5 bases and J gave up 1 base, with 18 bases separating them. Profiling relied on immunoSEQ multiplex PCR, and the TCRdb table lists in-frame clones only, not all of them. The sample consists of about 330,000 clones, 86% of them appearing once. The source is a woman younger than 35 in good health and CMV-seronegative. The chain is built from TRBV28 and TRBJ2-7; D perhaps matches TRBD1 (6 bases). The sequencing sample was made of PBMCs. The CDR3 region is CASSLYQPQGSYEQYF. CDR3 nucleotide sequence: TGTGCCAGCAGTCTCTATCAGCCTCAGGGGTCCTACGAGCAGTACTTC.